The 4 T cell receptor beta chains below all came from one sample that was sequenced in a study of T cell repertoires in cytomegalovirus infection. MiXCR, run by TCRdb on the reads, gives a single entry per CDR3 protein. The table shows approximately 700,000 distinct CDR3 sequences, with roughly 36% occurring only once. What was sequenced was PBMCs. These TCRs come from a human donor in good health (CMV status not recorded). Some clones in this sample may be carry-over from other donors' samples.

This clonotype has at least ten counts. This chain uses TRBV11-3 with TRBJ1-1; TRBD1 is a possible D gene (5 bases). V lost 5 bases and J lost 1, with 14 bases in between. The CDR3 has 15 residues. Germline V CDR1 and CDR2: SGHNT, YENEEA. CDR3 residues: CASSQFRDGNTEAFF. DNA of the CDR3: TGTGCCAGCAGCCAATTCCGGGACGGGAACACTGAAGCTTTCTTT.

The V call is TRBV20-1, the J call TRBJ1-2, with TRBD1 matching over 10 bases. Per the germline V gene, CDR1 is DFQATT and CDR2 is SNEGSKA (reference sequence). Losses at the gene ends were 1 base for V and 5 bases for J; bases not matched to a gene: 7. The CDR3 has 15 amino acids. Here the CDR3 reads CSARVGTGVRYGYTF. As DNA, the CDR3 is TGCAGTGCTAGAGTCGGGACAGGGGTCCGTTATGGCTACACCTTC.

This clonotype was observed a handful of times. The chain employs TRBV28 and TRBJ2-2; D uncertain. V lost 2 bases and J lost 2, with 9 bases in between. Germline V gene lookup returns CDR1 MDHEN and CDR2 SYDVKM. CDR3 length equals 15 residues. The CDR3 DNA reads TGTGCCAGCAGTTTAGTTCCGGACAACACCGGGGAGCTGTTTTTT. Protein: CASSLVPDNTGELFF.

This clonotype was observed a few times. The genes are TRBV19 and TRBJ1-2; weak D call: TRBD1 (6 bases). V lost 3 bases and J 3 bases, leaving 14 bases between the germline ends. Germline V gene sequence: CDR1 LNHDA, CDR2 SQIVND (reference sequence). CDR3 length equals 15 residues. The CDR3 loop reads CASSIQRDIDYGYTF. DNA of the CDR3: TGTGCCAGTAGTATTCAACGGGACATCGACTATGGCTACACCTTC.